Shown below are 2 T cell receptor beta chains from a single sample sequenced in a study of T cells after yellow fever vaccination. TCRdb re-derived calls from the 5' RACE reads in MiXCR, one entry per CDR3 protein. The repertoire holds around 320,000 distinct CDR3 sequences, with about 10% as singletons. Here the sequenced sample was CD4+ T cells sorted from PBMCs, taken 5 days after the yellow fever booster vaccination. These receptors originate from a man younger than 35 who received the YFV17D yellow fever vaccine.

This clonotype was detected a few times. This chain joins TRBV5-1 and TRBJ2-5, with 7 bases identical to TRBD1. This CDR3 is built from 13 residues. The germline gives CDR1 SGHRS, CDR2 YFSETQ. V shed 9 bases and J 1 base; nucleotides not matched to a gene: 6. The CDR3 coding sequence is TGCGCCACCTCTAACAGGGGCCAAGAGACCCAGTACTTC. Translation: CATSNRGQETQYF.

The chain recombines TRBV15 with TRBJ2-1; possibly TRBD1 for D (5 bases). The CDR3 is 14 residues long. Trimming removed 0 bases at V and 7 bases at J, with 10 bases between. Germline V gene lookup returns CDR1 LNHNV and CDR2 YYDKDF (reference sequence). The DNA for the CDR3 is TGTGCCACCAGCAGAGATAACGGACATAATGAGCAGTTCTTC. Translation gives CATSRDNGHNEQFF.